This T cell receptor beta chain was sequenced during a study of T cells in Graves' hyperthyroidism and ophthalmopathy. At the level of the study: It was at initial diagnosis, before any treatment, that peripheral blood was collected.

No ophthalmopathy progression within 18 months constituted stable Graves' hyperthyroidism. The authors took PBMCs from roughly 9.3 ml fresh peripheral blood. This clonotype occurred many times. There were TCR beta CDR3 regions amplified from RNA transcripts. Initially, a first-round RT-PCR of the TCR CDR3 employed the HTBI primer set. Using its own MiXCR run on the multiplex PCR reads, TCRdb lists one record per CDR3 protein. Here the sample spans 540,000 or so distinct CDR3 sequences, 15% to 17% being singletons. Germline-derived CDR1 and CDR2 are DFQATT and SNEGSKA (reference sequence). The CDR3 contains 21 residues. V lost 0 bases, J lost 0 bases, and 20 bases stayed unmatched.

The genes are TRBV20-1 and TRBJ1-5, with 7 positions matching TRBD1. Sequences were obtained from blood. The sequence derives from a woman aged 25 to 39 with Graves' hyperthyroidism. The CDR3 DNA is TGCAGTGCTAGAGATCGAAATACTACCAAGACAGGGAAGTATAGCAATCAGCCCCAGCATTTT. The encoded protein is CSARDRNTTKTGKYSNQPQHF.